The subject of this entry is one TCR beta chain. The antigen remains unidentified. This sample is part of a study of T cell responses to AZD1222 COVID-19 vaccine. Study observations and caveats: Researchers took repertoire samples only after the peak T cell response had come. With two AZD1222 doses given, Spike-specific TCR breadth and depth both rose.

It was second doses at about 4 or about 12 weeks that were pooled. The table came from immunoSEQ multiplex PCR; TCRdb's copy has only in-frame clones and leaves some out. The table lists about 110,000 clones, roughly 85% of them singletons. From germline, CDR1 is SGHVS and CDR2 FQNEAQ. The CDR3 spans 15 residues. The V end lost 0 bases, the J end lost 2 bases, and 11 bases lay between the germline ends. This chain joins TRBV7-8 and TRBJ2-7; a possible D gene is TRBD1 (7 bases). The source of this sequence is an adult who received the AZD1222 COVID-19 vaccine. The sample in question was peripheral blood, obtained 28 days after the second AZD1222 dose. The DNA of the CDR3 is TGTGCCAGCAGCTTAGCTGCGGGACAGACCTACGAGCAGTACTTC. Amino acid sequence: CASSLAAGQTYEQYF.